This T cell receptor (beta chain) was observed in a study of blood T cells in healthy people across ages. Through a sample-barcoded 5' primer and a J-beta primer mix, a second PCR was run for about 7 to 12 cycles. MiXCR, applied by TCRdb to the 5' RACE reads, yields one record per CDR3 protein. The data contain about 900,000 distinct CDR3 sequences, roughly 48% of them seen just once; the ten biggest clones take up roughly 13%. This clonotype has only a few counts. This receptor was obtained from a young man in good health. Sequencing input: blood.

CDR3 coding DNA: TGTGCCATCAGTGATGACACCTCGCGTATCGACGAGCAGTACTTC. As protein: CAISDDTSRIDEQYF. This rearrangement joins TRBV10-3 to TRBJ2-5; D is ambiguous. The DNA end lines up better with TRBJ2-7; the J call may be wrong. The CDR3 is made up of 15 amino acids. Germline V gives CDR1 ENHRY, CDR2 SYGVKD.